This TCR beta chain comes out of a study of T cells in Graves' hyperthyroidism and ophthalmopathy. Study findings and constraints: Also found in blood were most expanded thyroid clonotypes above 0.001.

Patients aged 18 to 65 had newly diagnosed hyperthyroidism of under 2 months' duration. Patients were excluded because of uncontrolled infection, other autoimmune disease, pregnancy or lactation. PBMCs were obtained from 10 ml fresh peripheral blood. With regard to this clonotype: Its antigen is unidentified.

Germline V lookup: CDR1 LNHNV, CDR2 YYDKDF (reference sequence). CDR3 size: 18 residues. Trimming removed 1 base at V and 0 bases at J, with 15 bases between. TCR beta CDR3 regions were amplified from RNA transcripts. A set of HTBI primers served as the primers for a first-round RT-PCR of the TCR CDR3. TCRdb re-called the multiplex PCR reads through MiXCR, storing one row per CDR3 protein. The data show hundreds of thousands of distinct CDR3 sequences, approximately 18% seen once. The sequenced material came from blood. The genes are TRBV15 and TRBJ2-2; D tentatively reads TRBD1 or TRBD2 (5 bases each). The TCR was taken from a woman in her fifties or sixties with Graves' hyperthyroidism that later progressed to Graves' ophthalmopathy. This CDR3 is CATSRGYVGEPNTGELFF. In DNA form, the CDR3 reads TGTGCCACCAGCAGAGGTTATGTGGGGGAGCCGAACACCGGGGAGCTGTTTTTT.